This T cell receptor (beta chain) comes out of a study of glioma-infiltrating T cells. The study, taken as a whole, reports: Tissue and blood shared very few CDR3 sequences. Non-neoplastic patients had below-expected tissue-blood divergence, while all gliomas exceeded expectation.

Amplification of TCR alpha and beta CDR3 regions from RNA used iRepertoire nested multiplex PCR. Tissue mRNA or PBMC total RNA, 100-400 ng, went into one-step reverse transcription and amplification. TCRdb passed the multiplex PCR reads through MiXCR, listing each CDR3 protein once. In the table there are roughly 2,000 distinct CDR3 sequences, less than 35% of which are singletons. In germline, CDR1 is SGHTA, CDR2 FQGNSA. V was clipped by 1 base and J by 1 base, with 9 bases between them. The CDR3 is made up of 15 amino acids. On this clonotype: Its antigen is still unknown.

The V gene is TRBV7-2, the J gene TRBJ2-3; D could derive from TRBD1 or TRBD2 (5 bases each). The sequence was obtained from a human donor with low-grade glioma or glioblastoma, undergoing nonglioma brain surgery, or in good health (not recorded which). Sequences were obtained from glioma tissue, nonneoplastic brain tissue, or PBMCs (not recorded which). CDR3 sequence: CASSLDGTGTDTQYF. CDR3 DNA: TGTGCCAGCAGCTTAGACGGGACCGGCACAGATACGCAGTATTTT.